This T cell receptor beta chain was identified in a study of T cell changes during pregnancy in multiple sclerosis. J gave up 3 bases and V 3 bases, and 5 bases lay outside the gene matches. CDR1 and CDR2 from the germline V gene are SGHDT and YYEEEE. This CDR3 has 16 residues. This clone was counted between two and nine times. Libraries were prepared by immunoSEQ multiplex PCR; TCRdb keeps only in-frame clonotypes and omits some of them. This table has 70,000 to 80,000 clones, about nine tenths appearing once. The TCR originated in a female donor with multiple sclerosis, enrolled in a pregnancy study. The material was CD4+ T cells from peripheral blood mononuclear cells, obtained before pregnancy. The chain has TRBV5-6 and TRBJ1-6; 8 bases fit TRBD1. The CDR3 DNA reads TGTGCCAGCAGCTCGGACAGGGAAGGCTATAATTCACCCCTCCACTTT. It translates to CASSSDREGYNSPLHF. Looking up the rest from reference TRBV5-6 and TRBJ1-6 gives the full variable domain: DAGVTQSPTHLIKTRGQQVTLRCSPKSGHDTVSWYQQALGQGPQFIFQYYEEEERQRGNFPDRFSGHQFPNYSSELNVNALLLGDSALYLCASSSDREGYNSPLHFGNGTRLTVT.